The 26 T cell receptor beta chains presented below share a single source sample, sequenced in a study of response to subunit inactivated influenza vaccine. TCRdb used MiXCR to reprocess the RT-PCR reads, holding one entry per CDR3 protein. The top ten clones hold less than 15% of a sample with roughly 460,000 distinct CDR3 sequences, about a tenth of them seen once. Sequencing used PBMCs from blood, obtained about 40 days after vaccination. These receptors were collected from a man aged 50 to 60 who received an inactivated influenza vaccine.

V and J are TRBV7-2 and TRBJ2-7, with 8 bases identical to TRBD1. V lost 0 bases, J lost 3 bases, and 7 bases stayed unmatched. The CDR3 has 16 amino acids. CDR1 and CDR2 from the germline V gene are SGHTA and FQGNSA. The CDR3 nucleotides read TGTGCCAGCAGCTTAGCGGTTTCAGGGGGCAGCTACGAGCAGTACTTC. Encoded protein: CASSLAVSGGSYEQYF.

A few counts support this clonotype. This rearrangement joins TRBV20-1 to TRBJ2-5; 8 bases match TRBD1. The CDR3 extends over 12 amino acids. Germline values: CDR1 DFQATT, CDR2 SNEGSKA (reference sequence). Trimming cost V 4 bases and J 5 bases; bases outside gene matches: 3. CDR3 amino acids: CSANRGTETQYF. CDR3 coding DNA: TGCAGTGCTAACAGGGGGACGGAGACCCAGTACTTC.

The chain combines TRBV20-1 with TRBJ2-5; D is perhaps TRBD1 or TRBD2 (5 bases each). The germline V and J ends were trimmed by 1 base and 3 bases, with 15 bases remaining between them. CDR1 and CDR2 (germline): DFQATT, SNEGSKA (reference sequence). CDR3 size: 15 residues. The DNA of the CDR3 is TGCAGTGCTAGAGTACGGGGTGGGGGTAAAGAGACCCAGTACTTC. Protein product: CSARVRGGGKETQYF.

This clonotype showed up just a few times. The chain couples TRBV5-1 to TRBJ2-7; unclear D gene. This CDR3 comprises 13 residues. CDR1 is SGHRS, CDR2 YFSETQ, per germline. The germline V and J ends were trimmed by 0 bases and 5 bases, with 9 bases remaining between them. The CDR3 loop is CASSLATTHEQYF. The CDR3 DNA sequence: TGCGCCAGCAGCTTGGCGACAACCCACGAGCAGTACTTC.

The chain has TRBV11-2 and TRBJ2-3; TRBD2 is a possible D gene (5 bases). The V gene's germline CDR1 is SGHAT and CDR2 FQNNGV. The V gene lost 4 bases and the J gene lost 2 bases, with 19 bases spanning the gap. The CDR3 sequence is 17 residues long. The CDR3 DNA sequence: TGTGCCAGCAGCTCTCACCGCCAGCGGAGAACCACAGATACGCAGTATTTT. Protein product: CASSSHRQRRTTDTQYF.

This clonotype was counted between two and nine times. CDR3 loop: CASSVRTEPQETQYF. For the CDR3, the DNA is TGTGCCAGCAGTGTTAGGACGGAGCCGCAAGAGACCCAGTACTTC. The chain recombines TRBV2 with TRBJ2-5; D not resolved. The CDR3 has 15 residues. Germline loops: CDR1 SNHLY, CDR2 FYNNEI. Trimming left V 4 bases short and J 2 bases short, with 14 bases between.

This clonotype has more than one count but fewer than ten. V and J are TRBV20-1 and TRBJ2-7; TRBD2 matches at 7 bases. V gave up 5 bases and J gave up 4 bases; unmatched junction bases: 14. Germline lookup yields CDR1 DFQATT and CDR2 SNEGSKA (reference sequence). The CDR3 extends over 15 amino acids. As DNA, the CDR3 is TGCAGTGCTGGAGGAAGTGCCGGGAGGACTTACGAGCAGTACTTC. Encoded protein: CSAGGSAGRTYEQYF.

The table lists this clonotype with a few counts. This chain connects TRBV29-1 to TRBJ2-2; D unclear. Trimming took off 4 bases at V and 7 bases at J, with 16 bases between the two ends. This CDR3 region has 14 residues. Germline assignment: CDR1 SQVTM and CDR2 ANQGSEA. Here the CDR3 reads CSVVGSRAGGELFF. CDR3 sequence (DNA): TGCAGCGTTGTTGGTAGCCGGGCCGGCGGGGAGCTGTTTTTT.

The J gene is TRBJ2-2, the V gene TRBV4-3; possible D gene TRBD1, 6 bases. In germline, CDR1 is LGHNA, CDR2 YSLEER. V was shortened by 4 bases and J by 4 bases, with 16 bases between the two germline ends. The CDR3 consists of 16 residues. As DNA, the CDR3 is TGCGCCAGCAGCCGCGGCTGGACAGATGGCACCGGGGAGCTGTTTTTT. This sequence encodes CASSRGWTDGTGELFF.

This clonotype was seen more than once but under ten times. This chain connects TRBV12-3 or TRBV12-4 to TRBJ2-1; 8 positions match TRBD2. V gave up 5 bases and J gave up 8 bases; unmatched junction bases: 14. The CDR3 is 16 amino acids. The CDR3 region has the DNA TGTGCCAGCAGTCCCCCAACGGGAGGGCGCGTCGATGAGCAGTTCTTC. Encoded protein: CASSPPTGGRVDEQFF.

This clonotype appeared a few times. The chain couples TRBV15 to TRBJ2-1; 8 bases match TRBD1. V was clipped by 5 bases and J by 5 bases; unmatched bases: 8. The germline CDR1 and CDR2 sequences are LNHNV and YYDKDF (reference sequence). The CDR3 has 15 amino acids. The chain's CDR3 is CATSSFRGRDNEQFF. The CDR3 nucleotides are TGTGCCACCAGCTCTTTCAGGGGGCGGGACAATGAGCAGTTCTTC.

The rearrangement joins TRBV9 to TRBJ2-3; D is possibly TRBD2 (6 bases). Trimming pared 4 bases from V and 2 bases from J, leaving 17 bases between. Germline V gene lookup returns CDR1 SGDLS and CDR2 YYNGEE. CDR3 size: 16 residues. The CDR3 is CASSLSGSGYTDTQYF. The CDR3 DNA reads TGTGCCAGCAGCCTTTCGGGTAGCGGATACACAGATACGCAGTATTTT.

The chain couples TRBV7-2 to TRBJ2-5; 9 bases line up with TRBD1. The CDR3 loop spans 15 amino acids. CDR1 and CDR2 (germline): SGHTA, FQGNSA. The trim removed 4 bases at V and 7 bases at J, leaving 10 bases unmatched. The CDR3 DNA reads TGTGCCAGCAGCTCCCGGGACAGGGCTGGGGGGACCCAGTACTTC. Translating it yields CASSSRDRAGGTQYF. Supplemented by reference TRBV7-2 and TRBJ2-5, the full variable domain reads GAGVSQSPSNKVTEKGKDVELRCDPISGHTALYWYRQSLGQGLEFLIYFQGNSAPDKSGLPSDRFSAERTGGSVSTLTIQRTQQEDSAVYLCASSSRDRAGGTQYFGPGTRLLVL.

This clonotype appeared a few times. CDR3 coding DNA: TGCGCCAGCAGCTTAGGGACAGAATCGAACACCGGGGAGCTGTTTTTT. Its translation is CASSLGTESNTGELFF. The V call is TRBV5-1, the J call TRBJ2-2; 7 nucleotides align to TRBD1. Germline CDR1 and CDR2: SGHRS and YFSETQ. There are 16 residues in the CDR3. V was pared by 2 bases and J by 0 bases, with 4 bases of the junction left unmatched.

V gene TRBV7-6 combines with J gene TRBJ2-3; 9 bases agree with TRBD2. With 3 bases clipped from V and 3 bases from J, the junction kept 4 bases outside the gene matches. The CDR3 covers 15 residues. CDR1 SGHVS and CDR2 FNYEAQ come from the germline V gene. The CDR3: CASSFRTSATDTQYF. The DNA of the CDR3 is TGTGCCAGCAGCTTTAGGACTAGCGCTACAGATACGCAGTATTTT.

In this sample, this clonotype turned up many times. This sequence joins TRBV20-1 and TRBJ2-2; 7 bases agree with TRBD1. The junction had 1 base not matched to a gene; V was cut back by 3 bases and J by 0 bases. The CDR3 is made up of 14 amino acids. Germline loops: CDR1 DFQATT, CDR2 SNEGSKA (reference sequence). The CDR3 region has the DNA TGCAGTGCTAGGACAGGGACGAACACCGGGGAGCTGTTTTTT. Translating gives CSARTGTNTGELFF.

This clonotype was recorded a few times. The chain couples TRBV5-6 to TRBJ2-2; weak D call: TRBD2 (6 bases). The CDR3 consists of 16 residues. Germline V CDR1 and CDR2: SGHDT, YYEEEE. Trimming left V 0 bases short and J 1 base short, with 10 bases between. This CDR3 is CASSLVAGLNTGELFF. The CDR3 DNA is TGTGCCAGCAGCTTGGTTGCGGGGCTGAACACCGGGGAGCTGTTTTTT.

This clonotype showed up just a few times. J is TRBJ1-4 and V is TRBV12-3 or TRBV12-4, with unresolved D. Trimming took off 5 bases at V and 9 bases at J, with 13 bases between the two ends. CDR3 length: 13 amino acids. CDR3 sequence reads: CASSSGLPQKLFF. The CDR3 bases are TGTGCCAGCAGTAGCGGTCTGCCGCAAAAACTGTTTTTT.

This clonotype was detected ten times or more. The chain recombines TRBV20-1 with TRBJ1-2; D perhaps matches TRBD1 (5 bases). CDR3 length equals 11 residues. Per the germline V gene, CDR1 is DFQATT and CDR2 is SNEGSKA (reference sequence). Trimming took off 6 bases at V and 7 bases at J, with 12 bases between the two ends. The CDR3 sequence: CSAEGAAGYTF. The CDR3 coding sequence is TGCAGTGCCGAAGGGGCGGCTGGCTACACCTTC.

This chain links TRBV2 with TRBJ2-2, with TRBD2 identical over 8 bases. V dropped 4 bases and J dropped 6; count of bases not matched to a gene: 7. The CDR3 sequence is 15 residues long. CDR1 and CDR2 from the germline V gene are SNHLY and FYNNEI. CDR3 loop: CASSARGGLAGELFF. The CDR3 bases are TGTGCCAGCAGTGCCCGCGGGGGGTTAGCCGGGGAGCTGTTTTTT.

V usage is TRBV6-2 or TRBV6-3 and J usage is TRBJ2-1; D is tentatively TRBD1 or TRBD2 (5 bases each). This CDR3 comprises 15 residues. Germline CDR1 MNHEY, CDR2 SVGEGT. Trimming stripped 6 bases from V and 8 bases from J, with 20 bases between. The CDR3 here is CASSGFGGSGYEQFF. The CDR3 DNA follows: TGTGCCAGCAGCGGTTTTGGGGGTTCGGGCTATGAGCAGTTCTTC.

This clonotype has only one observation. A much larger clone differs by one base, so this may be a read error. The J gene is TRBJ2-2, the V gene TRBV10-3; 8 positions agree with TRBD1. The CDR3 consists of 16 residues. V lost 1 base and J lost 2; bases outside the gene matches: 3. Germline loops: CDR1 ENHRY, CDR2 SYGVKD. This CDR3 reads CAISEWTGSNTGELFF. DNA of the CDR3: TGTGCCATCAGTGAGTGGACAGGGTCTAACACCGGGGAGCTGTTTTTT.

The CDR3 loop reads CAISEQIYNEQFF. The CDR3 region has the DNA TGTGCCATCAGTGAACAGATATACAATGAGCAGTTCTTC. The gene calls are TRBV10-3 and TRBJ2-1, with D uncertain. The CDR3 is 13 residues long. Germline V gives CDR1 ENHRY, CDR2 SYGVKD. V shed 3 bases and J shed 4 bases, with 7 bases lying between them.

At least ten counts were recorded for this clonotype. The rearrangement links TRBV5-1 to TRBJ2-7; TRBD1 or TRBD2 may be the D gene (5 bases each). The CDR3 has 15 residues. Trimming took 5 bases from V and 3 from J, leaving 18 bases between them. CDR1 is SGHRS, CDR2 YFSETQ, per germline. The CDR3 DNA sequence: TGCGCCAGCAGGATGTCCCCTCGGGACGGCTACGAGCAGTACTTC. Translation gives CASRMSPRDGYEQYF.

This clonotype was seen a handful of times. The CDR3, as DNA: TGTGCCAGCAGCTTAGTAGCCCCGCAAAATCCGACTAGATTGGAGACCCAGTACTTC. It translates to CASSLVAPQNPTRLETQYF. The chain couples TRBV11-2 to TRBJ2-5; perhaps TRBD2 as D (6 bases). The CDR3 consists of 19 residues. The germline V and J ends were trimmed by 1 base and 5 bases, with 26 bases remaining between them. Germline lookup yields CDR1 SGHAT and CDR2 FQNNGV.

Only a few counts were recorded for this clonotype. This chain uses TRBV20-1 with TRBJ2-4, with D unclear. V dropped 6 bases and J dropped 0 bases, with 12 bases sitting between them. The CDR3 has 14 residues. Looked up from germline, CDR1 is DFQATT and CDR2 is SNEGSKA (reference sequence). The CDR3 is CSAPSTLAKNIQYF. The CDR3 nucleotides read TGCAGTGCCCCGTCTACTTTAGCCAAAAACATTCAGTACTTC.